The clone carrying this T cell receptor (beta chain) showed up just a few times. Only in-frame clones appear in the TCRdb table, and some are missing; sequencing was by immunoSEQ multiplex PCR. Of about 20,000 clones detected, around 88% appear once; the ten largest clones hold roughly 3.7%. This entry belongs to a study of PD-L1 blockade in urothelial cancer. For the study at large: Twenty-five of the 29 patients were men with bladder-origin urothelial cancer. Investigators checked blood 3 weeks (second dose) and 6 weeks after treatment start.

The CDR3 runs to 16 residues. V shed 1 base and J 1 base; nucleotides not matched to a gene: 7. Germline V gene sequence: CDR1 GTSNPN, CDR2 SVGIG (reference sequence). Source: PBMCs, taken around atezolizumab (anti-PD-L1) treatment. This chain connects TRBV30 to TRBJ1-5; 7 positions agree with TRBD1. The TCR sequence derives from a man between 45 and 60 years old with urothelial cancer. The CDR3 sequence is CAWSAETGRSNQPQHF. CDR3 coding DNA: TGTGCCTGGAGTGCTGAGACAGGGCGCAGCAATCAGCCCCAGCATTTT.